Sequencing of this T cell receptor beta chain was carried out in a study of radiation and T cells in renal cell carcinoma (dated by TCRdb to 2020 to 2022). Regarding the research as a whole: A total of 53 samples underwent TCR beta sequencing, made up of around 26 tumors and about 27 peripheral blood samples. The last blood draw happened 4 weeks after radiation, timed to coincide with nephrectomy. In the approximately 53 samples combined, several million unique CDR3 nucleotide sequences were found, encoding roughly 2,500,000 unique CDR3 amino acid sequences. Findings and caveats that apply to the study as a whole: An increase in top tumor clonotypes in blood was observed from baseline to 2 weeks post-radiation, followed by contraction by 4 weeks, which was taken to suggest transient expansion of tumor-resident clones. Blood repertoire dynamics were not followed beyond 4 weeks after treatment. Effects of radiation dose or scheduling on the TCR repertoire could not be addressed with the single-armed trial design. Because pretreatment tumor biopsies were not available, the study could not determine whether clonotypes were already present within the tumor at baseline.

Reading the label with the study, this specimen's time point is: blood 4 weeks post-SBRT, at nephrectomy. According to the study, the label for this sample's treatment or condition signals: 15 Gy SBRT to primary tumor, nephrectomy 4 weeks later. Samples came from a clinical trial, in which primary renal cell carcinomas received 15 Gy stereotactic body radiation therapy followed by nephrectomy 4 weeks later. Serial peripheral blood from radiation-treated patients was sampled at baseline, 2 weeks and 4 weeks after SBRT to track tumor-enriched clonotypes. Renal cell carcinoma with clear cell pathology was present in all patients. The QIAamp DNA Blood Mini Kit (Qiagen) was used to prepare genomic DNA for TCR sequencing. The analyses included just those samples that passed every quality control check. CDR1 SGDLS and CDR2 YYNGEE were looked up in the germline V gene. V lost 4 bases and J lost 9 bases; the stretch between them is 14 bases long. Spanning cysteine to phenylalanine, the CDR3 consists of 13 amino acids. The kept DNA is CDR3 alone, 39 bases in frame from the first base.

Points on this clone: Its antigen has not been determined. No much larger clonotype is one base removed from it; base qualities were not supplied.

TCR beta libraries were generated from genomic DNA with the immunoSEQ kit, following the manufacturer's recommendations. To prepare the libraries, a first multiplex PCR with proprietary primers was run, followed by a second PCR that added unique barcodes, and a bead cleanup was done after each round. Each sample batch included a kit-provided positive control reaction and a negative control reaction. The final libraries were assessed on an Agilent 4200 TapeStation D1000 ScreenTape, pooled by volume, and quantified by qPCR. Sequencing ran on an Illumina NextSeq500 with a MidOutput 150-cycle cartridge, using 156 Read1 and 15 Index1 cycles with kit custom primers. The pooled library was loaded at 0.8 to 1 pM, with a roughly 22% PhiX control spiked in. The original pipeline was this. The vendor-processed data were analyzed in R, and a clonotype was defined as all T cells that share the same CDR3 nucleotide sequence. In the clone abundance analyses, frequencies were normalized to the 10,000 most abundant clones in each sample. Before analysis, public T cell clones were removed, and these numbered fewer than six per sample on average. An abundance difference of at least 32-fold between compartments was the criterion for calling clonotypes tumor-enriched or baseline blood-enriched. A beta-binomial differential abundance model was applied to find clonotypes that expanded or contracted between blood time points. Tumor-blood repertoire similarity was measured with the Baroni-Urbani and Buser coefficient, and groups were compared using two-tailed Wilcoxon tests in R. TCRdb limited this immuneACCESS table to in-frame rearrangements with V and J called. A share of clones is missing; checked studies link under half to unresolved V genes, and the rest is unexplained. Clone size and the V and J calls come from that table; the DNA yielded D and trimming. Counted in this sample were approximately 150,000 clones; approximately 86% of them appeared once. Over 15% of the sample lies in the top ten.

The TCR was taken from a woman aged 45-65 years with renal cell carcinoma. Sequenced material: blood, taken from a patient whose treatment included radiotherapy and nephrectomy. The V and J genes are TRBV9 and TRBJ2-1; TRBD2 might be the D gene, on 6 matching bases. This receptor has the CDR3 CASSKPSGGEQFF. The bases read TGTGCCAGCAGCAAACCATCCGGGGGTGAGCAGTTCTTC.